The 25 T cell receptor beta chains in this list originate from one sample, sequenced in a study of blood T cells in healthy people across ages. The use of a sample-barcoded 5' primer and a J-beta primer mix characterized a second PCR of about 6 to 11 cycles. From the 5' RACE reads, TCRdb called clonotypes with MiXCR, one entry per CDR3 protein. Of roughly 680,000 distinct CDR3 sequences listed, around 50% are singletons. Material: blood. The receptors come from an elderly woman in good health.

The rearrangement links TRBV2 to TRBJ2-5; 11 nucleotides align to TRBD1. The V segment lost 5 bases and the J segment 4 bases; nucleotides outside the gene matches: 9. This CDR3 is built from 16 residues. Germline CDR1 SNHLY, CDR2 FYNNEI. The CDR3 protein is CASSTSWTGGGETQYF. The CDR3 DNA reads TGTGCCAGCAGTACCTCTTGGACAGGGGGCGGAGAGACCCAGTACTTC.

About this clonotype: The junction departs from the called germline gene at one end, perhaps through a read error. The chain combines TRBV28 with TRBJ2-4; the D gene could be TRBD1 or TRBD2 (5 bases each). Germline CDR1 reads MDHEN; CDR2 reads SYDVKM. The length of the CDR3 is 16 residues. The CDR3 reads CASSSGATGAKDIQYF. The CDR3 coding sequence is TGTGCCAGCAGTTCCGGGGCTACCGGAGCCAAAGACATTCAGTACTTC.

The sample holds many counts of this clonotype. This chain links TRBV5-1 with TRBJ2-1; 10 nucleotides match TRBD2. V was pared by 2 bases and J by 3 bases, with 8 bases of the junction left unmatched. In germline, CDR1 is SGHRS, CDR2 YFSETQ. The CDR3 runs 17 residues. The CDR3 nucleotides read TGCGCCAGCAGCTTTGGAAGCGGGGGGGTCTACTACAATGAGCAGTTCTTC. It encodes CASSFGSGGVYYNEQFF.

Concerning this clonotype: A much larger clone differs by one base, so this may be a read error. This chain joins TRBV20-1 and TRBJ2-5; D ambiguous. The end of the DNA is better explained by TRBJ2-7, so the J call may be wrong. This CDR3 region has 11 residues. Germline V lookup: CDR1 DFQATT, CDR2 SNEGSKA (reference sequence). CDR3 sequence reads: CRARDGYEQYF. CDR3 sequence (DNA): TGCAGAGCTAGAGACGGCTACGAGCAGTACTTC.

This rearrangement joins TRBV6-6 to TRBJ2-5; D tentatively fits TRBD1 or TRBD2 (5 bases each). The J call may be mistaken, given a closer DNA end match to TRBJ2-7. Germline CDR1 reads MNHNY; CDR2 reads SVGAGI (reference sequence). The CDR3 is 16 residues long. CDR3 bases: TGTGCCAGCAGATATAATACCGGGACGGCGACCTACGAGCAGTACTTC. Translating gives CASRYNTGTATYEQYF.

The chain carries TRBV7-9 and TRBJ2-5, with a weak D call TRBD1 (5 bases). CDR1 is SEHNR, CDR2 FQNEAQ, per germline (reference sequence). The CDR3 has 15 residues. Trimming shortened V by 10 bases and J by 5 bases, and 23 bases separated the two germline ends. This chain's CDR3 is CATSTDTTPAETQYF. DNA of the CDR3: TGTGCCACCTCCACGGACACAACCCCGGCGGAGACCCAGTACTTC.

V usage is TRBV20-1 and J usage is TRBJ2-3, with unresolved D. Germline-derived CDR1 and CDR2 are DFQATT and SNEGSKA (reference sequence). The CDR3 covers 14 residues. The germline V and J ends were trimmed by 4 bases and 2 bases, with 13 bases remaining between them. The CDR3 nucleotides are TGCAGTGCTAATAGCCAGAGGAACACAGATACGCAGTATTTT. Translation: CSANSQRNTDTQYF.

The chain combines TRBV7-2 with TRBJ2-1, with 7 bases identical to TRBD2. The ends lost 2 bases at V and 2 bases at J; junction bases unmatched: 9. Germline CDR1 is SGHTA and CDR2 is FQGNSA. The CDR3 has 17 residues. CDR3 sequence reads: CASSLSPSGVAYNEQFF. The CDR3, as DNA: TGTGCCAGCAGCTTATCTCCCAGCGGGGTAGCCTACAATGAGCAGTTCTTC.

This clonotype was seen ten or more times. The chain joins TRBV7-2 to TRBJ2-3; 13 bases are shared with TRBD2. This CDR3 has 17 residues. V lost 5 bases to trimming and J lost 1 base; unmatched junction nucleotides: 6. Looked up from germline, CDR1 is SGHTA and CDR2 is FQGNSA. The CDR3: CASSLRTSGRRTDTQYF. In nucleotides, the CDR3 is TGTGCCAGCAGCCTCCGGACTAGCGGGAGACGCACAGATACGCAGTATTTT.

V usage is TRBV27 and J usage is TRBJ2-1; D is unclear. V was trimmed by 8 bases and J by 3 bases, leaving 20 bases between them. Germline V gene sequence: CDR1 MNHEY, CDR2 SMNVEV (reference sequence). The CDR3 runs 16 residues. The CDR3 loop is CASVRTGRFLYNEQFF. The CDR3 region has the DNA TGTGCCAGCGTTCGGACCGGTAGGTTTCTCTACAATGAGCAGTTCTTC.

Many counts were recorded for this clonotype. The genes are TRBV29-1 and TRBJ2-7; a possible D gene is TRBD2 (5 bases). Germline V gene sequence: CDR1 SQVTM, CDR2 ANQGSEA. V gave up 2 bases and J gave up 4 bases, with 6 bases separating them. The CDR3 is 11 residues long. The CDR3 protein is CSVESGYEQYF. The CDR3 DNA sequence: TGCAGCGTTGAATCGGGGTACGAGCAGTACTTC.

Ten or more counts support this clonotype. The J gene is TRBJ2-1, the V gene TRBV20-1; no clear D. With 0 bases removed from V and 9 bases from J, the gap between germline ends came to 12 bases. Germline lookup yields CDR1 DFQATT and CDR2 SNEGSKA (reference sequence). This CDR3 has 13 amino acids. This CDR3 is CSARDSRAGEQFF. For the CDR3, the DNA is TGCAGTGCTAGAGATTCGCGTGCCGGTGAGCAGTTCTTC.

This rearrangement joins TRBV9 to TRBJ2-1; the match to TRBD2 covers 9 bases. This CDR3 is 15 amino acids long. V shed 0 bases and J 3 bases; nucleotides not matched to a gene: 1. Germline V lookup: CDR1 SGDLS, CDR2 YYNGEE. DNA of the CDR3: TGTGCCAGCAGCGTAGGACTAGCGGACTACAATGAGCAGTTCTTC. This sequence encodes CASSVGLADYNEQFF.

The V call is TRBV29-1, the J call TRBJ2-7; tentatively, D is TRBD1 or TRBD2 (5 bases each). Trimming left V 4 bases short and J 9 bases short, with 22 bases between. Germline lookup yields CDR1 SQVTM and CDR2 ANQGSEA. The CDR3 is 14 amino acids. The CDR3: CSVVRQGNGVWQYF. CDR3 DNA: TGCAGCGTTGTCCGGCAGGGCAACGGGGTGTGGCAGTACTTC.

The chain is built from TRBV20-1 and TRBJ2-3; D is unresolved. The ends were cut back, 1 base at V and 0 bases at J, with 14 bases in the middle. Per germline, CDR1 DFQATT and CDR2 SNEGSKA (reference sequence). This CDR3 is built from 16 residues. DNA for the CDR3: TGCAGTGCTAGAGGACACGAGTGCGCTAGCACAGATACGCAGTATTTT. It codes for CSARGHECASTDTQYF.

This clonotype showed up many times. V and J are TRBV10-3 and TRBJ2-1, with D perhaps assigned TRBD1 or TRBD2 (5 bases each). The CDR3 extends over 17 amino acids. Trimming removed 0 bases from V and 6 bases from J, with 18 bases in between. Per the germline V gene, CDR1 is ENHRY and CDR2 is SYGVKD. CDR3 nucleotide sequence: TGTGCCATCAGTGAGTCGATAAGTCCGGGGCAGGGCAATGAGCAGTTCTTC. Translated, it gives CAISESISPGQGNEQFF.

The rearrangement links TRBV29-1 to TRBJ2-1, with 8 positions matching TRBD1. V was pared by 7 bases and J by 4 bases, with 9 bases of the junction left unmatched. CDR1 SQVTM and CDR2 ANQGSEA come from the germline V gene. The CDR3 is 14 amino acids. The CDR3, as DNA: TGCAGCGCCTTCGGACAGGGCAGATACAATGAGCAGTTCTTC. This encodes CSAFGQGRYNEQFF.

The chain carries TRBV6-5 and TRBJ2-5, with D possibly matching TRBD1 (5 bases). This CDR3 region has 10 residues. Germline lookup yields CDR1 MNHEY and CDR2 SVGAGI. The V end lost 9 bases, the J end lost 13 bases, and 15 bases lay between the germline ends. The CDR3 nucleotides read TGTGCCAGAATACCAGGGTGTCCGTACTTC. Amino acids: CARIPGCPYF.

The table lists this clonotype with many counts. J is TRBJ2-5 and V is TRBV20-1, with 11 bases aligning to TRBD2. CDR1 DFQATT and CDR2 SNEGSKA come from the germline V gene (reference sequence). This CDR3 spans 16 amino acids. Trimming cost V 6 bases and J 3 bases; bases outside gene matches: 12. CDR3 sequence (DNA): TGCAGTGCCCCCTTAGCGGGAGGGCCTATGGAAGAGACCCAGTACTTC. This translates into CSAPLAGGPMEETQYF.

This chain joins TRBV9 and TRBJ2-2, with D perhaps matching TRBD1 (5 bases). The V and J ends lost 0 bases and 2 bases respectively, with 5 bases between them. CDR3 length: 14 amino acids. The germline V gene has CDR1 SGDLS and CDR2 YYNGEE. CDR3 nucleotide sequence: TGTGCCAGCAGCGTAGGGGGCAACACCGGGGAGCTGTTTTTT. It specifies CASSVGGNTGELFF.

This clonotype came up many times. V gene TRBV10-3 combines with J gene TRBJ1-1, with no clear D. Germline V gene data show CDR1 as ENHRY and CDR2 as SYGVKD. Trimming shortened V by 8 bases and J by 3 bases, and 10 bases separated the two germline ends. This CDR3 is built from 12 residues. The CDR3 is CAIGGVDTEAFF. The CDR3 DNA sequence: TGTGCCATCGGCGGCGTGGACACTGAAGCTTTCTTT.

A word on this clonotype: Being one base from a much bigger clone, this may be a read error. J is TRBJ2-7 and V is TRBV28, with D possibly called TRBD1 or TRBD2 (5 bases each). CDR1 MDHEN and CDR2 SYDVKM come from the germline V gene. Deletions cut 11 bases from V and 3 bases from J, with 23 bases between. This CDR3 contains 15 residues. The CDR3 DNA is TGTGCCCGCACCAATGGGGGTAGCAGAATCTACGAGCAGTACTTC. Translated, it gives CARTNGGSRIYEQYF.

This clonotype was found many times. The chain is built from TRBV27 and TRBJ2-1; 8 nucleotides line up with TRBD1. Germline V gives CDR1 MNHEY, CDR2 SMNVEV (reference sequence). The CDR3 runs to 14 residues. V was clipped by 3 bases and J by 9 bases; unmatched bases: 7. CDR3 region: CASSFGDRGFEQFF. The CDR3 bases are TGTGCCAGCAGTTTCGGTGACAGGGGTTTTGAGCAGTTCTTC.

The V gene is TRBV6-2 or TRBV6-3, the J gene TRBJ2-1; 10 bases align to TRBD2. Per the germline V gene, CDR1 is MNHEY and CDR2 is SVGEGT. This CDR3 is 16 amino acids long. Trimming took 6 bases from V and 5 from J; bases not matched to a gene: 10. Here the CDR3 reads CASSRGLAGVNNEQFF. The CDR3 DNA reads TGTGCCAGCAGCCGTGGGCTAGCGGGAGTAAACAATGAGCAGTTCTTC.

This clonotype was counted many times. The chain links TRBV20-1 to TRBJ1-2; D not certain. Germline CDR1 and CDR2: DFQATT and SNEGSKA (reference sequence). Trimming removed 2 bases from V and 5 bases from J, with 18 bases in between. This CDR3 region has 15 residues. The CDR3 region is CSARPIGGQYYGYTF. The CDR3 nucleotides are TGCAGTGCTAGACCCATTGGAGGGCAATATTATGGCTACACCTTC.